This T cell receptor (beta chain) was recorded in a study of blood T cell repertoires in COVID-19. Germline CDR1 and CDR2: LNHDA and SQIVND (reference sequence). V was trimmed by 2 bases and J by 2 bases, leaving 21 bases between them. The CDR3 covers 18 residues. Repertoires were generated with immunoSEQ multiplex PCR, while TCRdb's copy carries only in-frame clones and drops some. Of about 230,000 clones in the sample, about 88% were seen once. This clone was counted a few times. This TCR was recovered from a man aged 35 to 55 with acute or convalescent COVID-19. Sequencing was carried out using peripheral blood. The chain combines TRBV19 with TRBJ1-1; tentative D call: TRBD1 (5 bases). The CDR3 loop reads CASSIFAGSGAANTEAFF. The CDR3, as DNA: TGTGCCAGTAGTATATTCGCCGGGAGTGGGGCAGCCAACACTGAAGCTTTCTTT.